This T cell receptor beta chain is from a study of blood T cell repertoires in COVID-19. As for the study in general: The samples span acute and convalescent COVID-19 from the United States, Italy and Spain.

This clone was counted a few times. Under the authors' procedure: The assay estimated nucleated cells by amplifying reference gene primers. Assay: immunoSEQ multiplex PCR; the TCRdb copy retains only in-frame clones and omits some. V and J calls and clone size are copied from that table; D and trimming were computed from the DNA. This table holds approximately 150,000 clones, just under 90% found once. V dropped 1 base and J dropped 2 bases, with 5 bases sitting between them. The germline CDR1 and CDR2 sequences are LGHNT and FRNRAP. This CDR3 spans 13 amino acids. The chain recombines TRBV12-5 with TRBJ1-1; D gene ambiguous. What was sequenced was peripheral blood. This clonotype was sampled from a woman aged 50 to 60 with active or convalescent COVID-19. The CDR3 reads CASGLGGNTEAFF. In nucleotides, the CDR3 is TGTGCTAGTGGTTTGGGCGGTAACACTGAAGCTTTCTTT.